The 28 T cell receptor beta chains below all came from one sample that was sequenced in a study of T cell repertoires in cytomegalovirus infection. TCRdb fed the reads into MiXCR, producing one record per CDR3 protein. The table lists about 530,000 distinct CDR3 sequences, approximately 26% of them singletons. Sample: PBMCs. The receptors derive from a human donor in good health (CMV status not recorded). Some clones in this sample may be carry-over from other donors' samples.

V gene TRBV19 combines with J gene TRBJ2-7; either TRBD1 or TRBD2 may supply D (5 bases each). The CDR3 runs to 15 residues. V was pared by 2 bases and J by 0 bases, with 11 bases between. Germline-derived CDR1 and CDR2 are LNHDA and SQIVND (reference sequence). CDR3 loop: CASSIKGSSSYEQYF. As DNA, the CDR3 is TGTGCCAGTAGTATAAAGGGGAGCTCCTCCTACGAGCAGTACTTC.

This clonotype showed up many times. The chain recombines TRBV7-7 with TRBJ2-5; D unclear. The V and J ends lost 3 bases and 0 bases respectively, with 5 bases between them. The CDR3 is made up of 13 amino acids. Germline CDR1 SSHAT, CDR2 FNYEAQ (reference sequence). In DNA, the CDR3 is TGTGCCAGCAGCTTGACGTACCAAGAGACCCAGTACTTC. It codes for CASSLTYQETQYF.

This clonotype appeared a few times. The CDR3 bases are TGTGCCAGCAGCTTAGTCGGACAGGCTAGGCAAGAGACCCAGTACTTC. Residues: CASSLVGQARQETQYF. The chain employs TRBV11-3 and TRBJ2-5; 7 bases line up with TRBD1. Germline V gene lookup returns CDR1 SGHNT and CDR2 YENEEA. V dropped 1 base and J dropped 2; count of bases not matched to a gene: 7. The CDR3 has 16 residues.

This chain connects TRBV19 to TRBJ1-2; D is uncertain. The CDR3 spans 13 residues. Deletions cut 9 bases from V and 0 bases from J, with 11 bases between. Germline V gene lookup returns CDR1 LNHDA and CDR2 SQIVND (reference sequence). The CDR3 region has the DNA TGTGCCAGCAATGACCAACCTAACTATGGCTACACCTTC. It encodes CASNDQPNYGYTF.

This clonotype was counted between two and nine times. This chain connects TRBV7-8 to TRBJ1-2; a weak D match, TRBD1 (6 bases). CDR1 and CDR2 (germline): SGHVS, FQNEAQ. The CDR3 totals 13 residues. Trimming took off 2 bases at V and 8 bases at J, with 12 bases between the two ends. Here the CDR3 reads CASSLIRGRGYTF. For the CDR3, the DNA is TGTGCCAGCAGCTTAATACGGGGGCGCGGCTACACCTTC.

This clonotype was counted only a few times. The gene calls are TRBV6-2 or TRBV6-3 and TRBJ1-1, with D uncertain. Trimming stripped 8 bases from V and 0 bases from J, with 13 bases between. The CDR3 has 14 amino acids. Per germline, CDR1 MNHEY and CDR2 SVGEGT. This chain's CDR3 is CASEPRWVNTEAFF. The CDR3 DNA is TGTGCCAGCGAGCCCAGGTGGGTGAACACTGAAGCTTTCTTT.

This chain joins TRBV6-6 and TRBJ2-1, with D unresolved. V lost 0 bases and J lost 13, with 4 bases in between. This CDR3 is built from 10 residues. CDR1 is MNHNY and CDR2 is SVGAGI in the germline V gene (reference sequence). CDR3 loop: CASSYSPQFF. The CDR3 DNA reads as TGTGCCAGCAGTTACTCGCCACAGTTCTTC.

This clonotype was found a few times. This chain joins TRBV14 and TRBJ1-6; no firm D call. Germline lookup yields CDR1 SGHDN and CDR2 FVKESK. V gave up 3 bases and J gave up 6 bases, with 6 bases separating them. This CDR3 is built from 13 residues. CDR3 amino acids: CASSQKVNSPLHF. The DNA of the CDR3 is TGTGCCAGCAGCCAGAAAGTTAATTCACCCCTCCACTTT.

This clonotype was recorded a few times. The V gene is TRBV18, the J gene TRBJ2-5, with D perhaps matching TRBD1 (5 bases). The germline V gene has CDR1 KGHSH and CDR2 LQKENI. CDR3 length: 16 amino acids. The V and J ends lost 1 base and 7 bases respectively, with 19 bases between them. The CDR3 nucleotides are TGTGCCAGCTCACCACGTCCCCCAGGGTCGGTTGGGACCCAGTACTTC. Encoded protein: CASSPRPPGSVGTQYF.

The chain employs TRBV28 and TRBJ1-2; D unclear. Germline V lookup: CDR1 MDHEN, CDR2 SYDVKM. V was shortened by 8 bases and J by 5 bases, with 18 bases between the two germline ends. The CDR3 is 14 residues long. The CDR3 loop reads CASEPPSRLYGYTF. CDR3 DNA: TGTGCCAGCGAGCCCCCGTCGCGTCTATATGGCTACACCTTC.

The chain has TRBV12-3 or TRBV12-4 and TRBJ1-5; D is undetermined. V gave up 1 base and J gave up 7 bases, with 11 bases separating them. The CDR3 extends over 14 amino acids. Here the CDR3 reads CASSLGERSQPQHF. Written as DNA, the CDR3 is TGTGCCAGCAGTTTAGGGGAAAGGTCCCAGCCCCAGCATTTT.

This clonotype was counted ten times or more. V gene TRBV7-8 combines with J gene TRBJ2-5, with D perhaps given as TRBD1 or TRBD2 (6 bases each). Trimming cost V 4 bases and J 7 bases, with 16 bases left between them. In germline, CDR1 is SGHVS, CDR2 FQNEAQ. This CDR3 is 14 amino acids long. The CDR3 protein is CASSSFLEGGTQYF. The CDR3 bases are TGTGCCAGCAGCTCCTTTTTGGAGGGGGGGACCCAGTACTTC.

This clonotype was seen only once. V and J are TRBV10-3 and TRBJ2-7; 8 bases fit TRBD2. Germline trimming cut 4 bases from V and 4 bases from J; bases unmatched to any gene: 3. CDR3 length: 13 residues. Germline CDR1 reads ENHRY; CDR2 reads SYGVKD. The CDR3 reads CAISVTGGYEQYF. The CDR3 DNA sequence: TGTGCCATCAGTGTCACGGGAGGGTACGAGCAGTACTTC.

CDR3 sequence: CASLPLAGSGQETQYF. The CDR3 DNA reads TGTGCCAGCTTACCCTTAGCGGGCTCGGGCCAAGAGACCCAGTACTTC. This chain joins TRBV27 and TRBJ2-5, with 7 bases that match TRBD2. This CDR3 contains 16 residues. Trimming cost V 8 bases and J 1 base; bases outside gene matches: 13. The germline V gene has CDR1 MNHEY and CDR2 SMNVEV (reference sequence).

In its sample, this clonotype was seen many times. The chain combines TRBV7-2 with TRBJ1-1; 8 bases are shared with TRBD1. Germline CDR1 and CDR2: SGHTA and FQGNSA. The length of the CDR3 is 15 residues. The junction had 4 bases not matched to a gene; V was cut back by 2 bases and J by 2 bases. CDR3 region: CASSLRTGINTEAFF. As DNA, the CDR3 is TGTGCCAGCAGCTTACGGACAGGGATAAACACTGAAGCTTTCTTT.

This clonotype has a handful of counts. This rearrangement joins TRBV5-6 to TRBJ1-5; D unresolved. CDR1 SGHDT and CDR2 YYEEEE come from the germline V gene. Trimming left V 0 bases short and J 2 bases short, with 18 bases between. This CDR3 is 18 amino acids long. CDR3 sequence: CASSLAAAADFGNQPQHF. CDR3 sequence (DNA): TGTGCCAGCAGCTTGGCCGCAGCCGCCGATTTCGGCAATCAGCCCCAGCATTTT.

This clonotype was seen many times. This chain links TRBV7-2 with TRBJ2-1, with 7 bases matching TRBD2. V lost 2 bases to trimming and J lost 7 bases; unmatched junction nucleotides: 8. CDR3 length equals 15 residues. Germline CDR1 and CDR2: SGHTA and FQGNSA. The CDR3 spells CASSLYTAGFNEQFF. CDR3 bases: TGTGCCAGCAGCTTATACACAGCGGGATTTAATGAGCAGTTCTTC.

This clonotype has ten or more counts. The V and J genes are TRBV7-6 and TRBJ1-6, with D possibly matching TRBD1 (5 bases). The germline V and J ends were trimmed by 3 bases and 7 bases, with 16 bases remaining between them. The CDR3 is made up of 16 amino acids. Per the germline V gene, CDR1 is SGHVS and CDR2 is FNYEAQ. The CDR3 nucleotides read TGTGCCAGCAGCTTCCGGCAGGGAGGAGGAAATTCACCCCTCCACTTT. This gives the protein CASSFRQGGGNSPLHF.

In regard to this clonotype: The junction shows a germline mismatch at one end, possibly a read error. The genes are TRBV12-3 or TRBV12-4 and TRBJ2-7; 7 bases are shared with TRBD2. This CDR3 is 13 amino acids long. Written as DNA, the CDR3 is TGTGCCAGCAGTCTAGCGGATACCTACGAGCAGTACTTC. This gives the protein CASSLADTYEQYF.

This clonotype was detected a few times. The genes are TRBV12-3 or TRBV12-4 and TRBJ1-5; TRBD1 is a possible D gene (5 bases). The CDR3 consists of 13 residues. Trimming shortened V by 6 bases and J by 6 bases, and 12 bases separated the two germline ends. The DNA of the CDR3 is TGTGCCAGCAGCGGATGGGGGAGTCAGCCCCAGCATTTT. This codes for CASSGWGSQPQHF.

With respect to this clonotype: One junction end disagrees with the germline gene, perhaps due to a read error. The CDR3 DNA reads as TGTGCCAGCAGAGACGGGGGACTAGCGGGAGGAGGGCAAGCGACCCAGTACTTC. Its protein product is CASRDGGLAGGGQATQYF. V and J are TRBV7-2 and TRBJ2-5; TRBD2 matches 15 bases. This CDR3 region has 18 residues. Germline V gene data show CDR1 as SGHTA and CDR2 as FQGNSA.

V is TRBV20-1 and J is TRBJ1-2, with 9 bases that match TRBD1. CDR1 is DFQATT and CDR2 is SNEGSKA in the germline V gene (reference sequence). The CDR3 extends over 14 amino acids. With 6 bases clipped from V and 2 bases from J, the junction kept 7 bases outside the gene matches. Here the CDR3 reads CSARTGVGNYGYTF. DNA for the CDR3: TGCAGTGCCCGGACAGGGGTGGGAAACTATGGCTACACCTTC.

Only a few counts were recorded for this clonotype. The chain recombines TRBV7-8 with TRBJ1-6, with D perhaps TRBD1 (5 bases). This CDR3 spans 15 amino acids. Germline values: CDR1 SGHVS, CDR2 FQNEAQ. Trimming removed 0 bases at V and 5 bases at J, with 8 bases between. The CDR3, as DNA: TGTGCCAGCAGCTTAGCCCCGACAGATAATTCACCCCTCCACTTT. This gives the protein CASSLAPTDNSPLHF.

The sample holds many counts of this clonotype. CDR3 coding DNA: TGTGCCAGCAGCTTAGATTCGGGGCCCCAGGGCACTGAAGCTTTCTTT. As protein: CASSLDSGPQGTEAFF. The V gene is TRBV7-2, the J gene TRBJ1-1; possibly TRBD1 for D (5 bases). Deletions cut 1 base from V and 4 bases from J, with 16 bases between. The CDR3 totals 16 residues. Germline CDR1 is SGHTA and CDR2 is FQGNSA.

The chain is built from TRBV27 and TRBJ1-2; D unclear. Germline loops: CDR1 MNHEY, CDR2 SMNVEV (reference sequence). This CDR3 is built from 13 residues. V lost 9 bases and J lost 4, with 15 bases in between. The CDR3: CARLGPSAYGYTF. The CDR3 nucleotides read TGTGCCAGACTGGGCCCTAGTGCCTATGGCTACACCTTC.

This clonotype has ten or more counts. V and J are TRBV25-1 and TRBJ2-3; 10 bases agree with TRBD1. CDR1 and CDR2 (germline): MGHDK, SYGVNS. The CDR3 runs to 21 residues. Trimming took 0 bases from V and 0 from J; bases not matched to a gene: 15. The CDR3 spells CASSEYLLGQGPTVSTDTQYF. The CDR3 DNA reads as TGTGCCAGCAGTGAATATCTTTTGGGACAGGGGCCGACCGTTAGCACAGATACGCAGTATTTT.

The rearrangement uses TRBV7-6 and TRBJ2-3; possibly TRBD2 for D (5 bases). Germline V gene sequence: CDR1 SGHVS, CDR2 FNYEAQ. V was clipped by 1 base and J by 6 bases, with 14 bases between them. This CDR3 region has 15 residues. For the CDR3, the DNA is TGTGCCAGCAGCTTAGACCCCCTAATAGCGGATACGCAGTATTTT. Amino acids: CASSLDPLIADTQYF.

This clonotype was observed a few times. The CDR3 is CASSSSTGFSTEQYV. DNA for the CDR3: TGTGCCAGCAGCTCATCGACAGGATTTTCCACCGAGCAGTACGTC. The V gene is TRBV7-9, the J gene TRBJ2-7; perhaps TRBD1 as D (6 bases). V was cut by 4 bases and J by 6 bases, with 19 bases left in between. The germline V gene encodes CDR1 SEHNR and CDR2 FQNEAQ (reference sequence). This CDR3 spans 15 amino acids.